The rows below give T cell receptor beta chains drawn from one sample of a study of shared clonotypes between healthy human individuals. Using immunoSEQ multiplex PCR, the repertoire was profiled, and TCRdb retains in-frame clones only, with some absent. The data hold over a million clones, with 98% to 99% observed a single time. The sample was naive CD4+ T cells sorted from blood. These TCRs come from a man under 40 in good health. CDR3s include the opening cysteine and the closing phenylalanine or tryptophan. The order of the fields is clone size, D gene, V gene, J gene, CDR3 DNA, CDR3 protein. A D gene is named only where the DNA matches it firmly. The listing skips clone size in some rows; elsewhere it reads once, few, many or a size class.

NA	NA	TRBV28	TRBJ2-3	TGTGCCAGCAGTCCGTACATCCGGGACCCAGGGGATACGCAGTATTTT	CASSPYIRDPGDTQYF
NA	NA	TRBV28	TRBJ1-1	TGTGCCAGCAGTTTATGGGAGGGAGGAGCTTTCTTT	CASSLWEGGAFF
NA	NA	TRBV6-5	TRBJ2-1	TGTGCCAGCAGTTACAACGGGGGCTCCTACAATGAGCAGTTCTTC	CASSYNGGSYNEQFF
NA	TRBD1	TRBV19	TRBJ2-7	TGTGCCAGTAGTTTAAACTCCCGGGACAGGGTCTACGAGCAGTACTTC	CASSLNSRDRVYEQYF
NA	NA	TRBV20-1	TRBJ2-7	TGCAGTGCTAGCGGGAGCCACGAGCAGTACTTC	CSASGSHEQYF
NA	NA	TRBV11-2	TRBJ2-7	TGTGCCAGCAGCTTACGATCTAGGGCCTACGAGCAGTACTTC	CASSLRSRAYEQYF
NA	NA	TRBV29-1	TRBJ2-1	TGCAGCGTTGAGGAGCTGGATCAGTTCTTC	CSVEELDQFF
once	TRBD2	TRBV6-5	TRBJ2-1	TGTGCCAGCAGTTACTCGGCTAGCGGGAGCTATGAGCAGTTCTTC	CASSYSASGSYEQFF
few	NA	TRBV2	TRBJ2-7	TGTGCCACGCTTGACCGAACCTACGAGCAGTACTTC	CATLDRTYEQYF
NA	TRBD1	TRBV6-5	TRBJ1-2	TGTGCCAGCAGTTTATACAGGGGGAAGGACTATGGCTACACCTTC	CASSLYRGKDYGYTF
NA	TRBD1	TRBV5-5	TRBJ2-3	TGTGCCAGCAGGGGACAGGGGTCGAGCACAGATACGCAGTATTTT	CASRGQGSSTDTQYF
NA	TRBD1	TRBV4-1	TRBJ1-4	TGCGCCAGCAGCCAAGATCCCGGGACAGGGTGGGAAAAACTGTTTTTT	CASSQDPGTGWEKLFF
NA	NA	TRBV30	TRBJ1-2	TGTGCCTATCGTAAGACTAACTATGGCTACACCTTC	CAYRKTNYGYTF
NA	TRBD2	TRBV9	TRBJ2-1	TGTGCCAGCAGCGTCACTAGCGGGAGCCACAATGAGCAGTTCTTC	CASSVTSGSHNEQFF
NA	NA	TRBV6-5	TRBJ1-3	TGTGCCAGCAGTTATTACCCCTCTGGAAACACCATATATTTT	CASSYYPSGNTIYF
NA	NA	TRBV14	TRBJ2-7	TGTGCCAGCAGCCAACGGAGGGGAGAGCAGTACTTC	CASSQRRGEQYF
NA	TRBD2	TRBV6-1	TRBJ2-1	TGTGCCAGCAGTGCAACACCGGGACTAGCGGGAGGGCCCTCCTACAATGAGCAGTTCTTC	CASSATPGLAGGPSYNEQFF
NA	NA	TRBV28	TRBJ2-6	TGTGCCAGCAGTGGAGGCTCTGGGGCCAACGTCCTGACTTTC	CASSGGSGANVLTF
NA	TRBD2	TRBV11-2	TRBJ2-1	TGTGCCAGCAGCTCAGCCATAGGGCGGGAGGGGATTAATGAGCAGTTCTTC	CASSSAIGREGINEQFF
NA	NA	TRBV10-2	TRBJ1-5	TGCGCCAGCAGTGAGTCTATCGGGGATTCAGGGCAGCCCCAGCATTTT	CASSESIGDSGQPQHF
NA	NA	TRBV15	TRBJ2-1	TGTGCCACCAGCAGAGGGCGGAGCGAGCAGTTCTTC	CATSRGRSEQFF
NA	TRBD1	TRBV9	TRBJ1-4	TGTGCCAGCAGCTCGAGCTTTGACAGGGGGAACCAGAGACTGTTTTTT	CASSSSFDRGNQRLFF
NA	NA	TRBV10-1	TRBJ2-3	TGCGCCAGCAGTGGAGGAGGGACGGCCCCTAGCACAGATACGCAGTATTTT	CASSGGGTAPSTDTQYF
NA	TRBD1	TRBV27	TRBJ2-7	TGTGCCAGCGAACGGGACAGGGAGGACTCCTACGAGCAGTACTTC	CASERDREDSYEQYF
NA	TRBD1	TRBV5-1	TRBJ2-7	TGCGCCAGCACCCTGATGACAGGGTCGTACGAGCAGTACTTC	CASTLMTGSYEQYF
NA	NA	TRBV7-2	TRBJ2-3	TGTGCCAGCAGCTTATCCCGGGAGTTGAGCACAGATACGCAGTATTTT	CASSLSRELSTDTQYF
NA	NA	TRBV9	TRBJ2-2	TGTGCCAGCAGCGTAGCGGGGTCCACCGGGGAGCTGTTTTTT	CASSVAGSTGELFF
NA	NA	TRBV5-1	TRBJ2-1	TGCGCCAGCAGCTTTTCCTCGGGGGAGGCCTACAATGAGCAGTTCTTC	CASSFSSGEAYNEQFF
NA	TRBD1	TRBV5-5	TRBJ1-1	TGTGCCAGCAGCACTCCAAAGACAGGGGAGAACACTGAAGCTTTCTTT	CASSTPKTGENTEAFF
NA	NA	TRBV18	TRBJ2-5	TGTGCCAGCTCACCATTACTGGCGGGGCGACAAGAGACCCAGTACTTC	CASSPLLAGRQETQYF
NA	NA	TRBV27	TRBJ1-3	TGTGCCAGCAGTTTATCCGGGTCAGGAAACACCATATATTTT	CASSLSGSGNTIYF
NA	NA	TRBV19	TRBJ2-3	TGTGCCAGTAGTATGGTTGGGGGTGGGGCAGATACGCAGTATTTT	CASSMVGGGADTQYF
NA	NA	TRBV5-4	TRBJ2-1	TGTGCCAGCAGCTTGGCCAAGAGCGGAGGCTCCTACAATGAGCAGTTCTTC	CASSLAKSGGSYNEQFF
NA	NA	TRBV29-1	TRBJ2-5	TGCAGCGTTGGGACCCCCTTGGACGAGACCCAGTACTTC	CSVGTPLDETQYF
NA	NA	TRBV21-1	TRBJ2-7	TGTGCCAGCAGCAGAGCCTTCGGCGAGCAGTACTTC	CASSRAFGEQYF
NA	NA	TRBV6-5	TRBJ1-5	TGTGCCAGCAGTTACGGGCCCAGGGTGGACAATCAGCCCCAGCATTTT	CASSYGPRVDNQPQHF